This is a list of T cell receptor beta chains from one sample in a study of blood T cell repertoires in COVID-19. Generated by immunoSEQ multiplex PCR, the TCRdb table keeps only in-frame clones and is missing some. Here the sample spans about 100,000 clones, about 83% being singletons. Sequenced material: peripheral blood. Receptor source: a human donor in a cohort sampled during active COVID-19. Both conserved end residues are part of each CDR3. Fields, in order: J gene, clone size, V gene, D gene, CDR3 DNA, CDR3 protein. A D gene is named only where the DNA matches it firmly. The size field is filled for only some rows; it gives once, few, many or a size class.

J gene: TRBJ1-2
clone size: -
V gene: TRBV27
D gene: TRBD1
CDR3 DNA: TGTGCCAGCAGTTTAGGACAGGGAAGTGGCTACACCTTC
CDR3 protein: CASSLGQGSGYTF

J gene: TRBJ1-2
clone size: -
V gene: TRBV6-1
D gene: -
CDR3 DNA: TGTGCCAGCAGTGAAGCCCATTTAAAACAGGTCGTCTCGCTTGGCTACACCTTC
CDR3 protein: CASSEAHLKQVVSLGYTF

J gene: TRBJ2-7
clone size: once
V gene: TRBV30
D gene: -
CDR3 DNA: TGTGCCTGGAGCCAGGGGTTGTGGGTCTACGAGCAGTACTTC
CDR3 protein: CAWSQGLWVYEQYF

J gene: TRBJ2-7
clone size: -
V gene: TRBV19
D gene: -
CDR3 DNA: TGTGCCAGTAGTATAGCCAATAGCCCAACCTACGAGCAGTACTTC
CDR3 protein: CASSIANSPTYEQYF

J gene: TRBJ2-7
clone size: -
V gene: TRBV18
D gene: TRBD2
CDR3 DNA: TGTGCCAGCTCACCTACTCCTGGGACTAGCGGAACCTACGAGCAGTACTTC
CDR3 protein: CASSPTPGTSGTYEQYF

J gene: TRBJ2-1
clone size: -
V gene: TRBV19
D gene: TRBD2
CDR3 DNA: TGTGCCAGTAGTGAGGGACTAGGTCACAATGAGCAGTTCTTC
CDR3 protein: CASSEGLGHNEQFF

J gene: TRBJ2-2
clone size: -
V gene: TRBV4-1
D gene: TRBD2
CDR3 DNA: TGCGCCAGCAGCCAAGAGACGGGAGGGAACACCGGGGAGCTGTTTTTT
CDR3 protein: CASSQETGGNTGELFF

J gene: TRBJ2-7
clone size: -
V gene: TRBV7-6
D gene: TRBD1
CDR3 DNA: TGTGCCAGCAGCTTAGCCGAGACAGGGGCCCACGAGCAGTACTTC
CDR3 protein: CASSLAETGAHEQYF

J gene: TRBJ1-5
clone size: few
V gene: TRBV24-1
D gene: -
CDR3 DNA: TGTGCCACCAGTGTCATCACAGGTGACAGCAATCAGCCCCAGCATTTT
CDR3 protein: CATSVITGDSNQPQHF

J gene: TRBJ2-7
clone size: -
V gene: TRBV12-5
D gene: TRBD1
CDR3 DNA: TGTGCTAGTGGTCCGCAGGGGGCCGAGCAGTACTTC
CDR3 protein: CASGPQGAEQYF

J gene: TRBJ2-3
clone size: -
V gene: TRBV12-3/TRBV12-4
D gene: -
CDR3 DNA: TGTGCCAGCAGCCTTTCCACAGATACGCAGTATTTT
CDR3 protein: CASSLSTDTQYF

J gene: TRBJ1-1
clone size: -
V gene: TRBV6-6
D gene: -
CDR3 DNA: TGTGCCAGCAGCTGGAGAGAGAACACTGAAGCTTTCTTT
CDR3 protein: CASSWRENTEAFF

J gene: TRBJ2-2
clone size: -
V gene: TRBV19
D gene: -
CDR3 DNA: TGTGCCAGTACTGAGGGCTCGCTCGGGGAGCTGTTTTTT
CDR3 protein: CASTEGSLGELFF

J gene: TRBJ1-4
clone size: -
V gene: TRBV6-5
D gene: -
CDR3 DNA: TGTGCCAGCGGCCCGGGGGGGTGGCCTAATGAAAAACTGTTTTTT
CDR3 protein: CASGPGGWPNEKLFF

J gene: TRBJ1-2
clone size: -
V gene: TRBV7-2
D gene: -
CDR3 DNA: TGTGCCAGCAGCCTTCCCGGGACAAACTATGGCTACACCTTC
CDR3 protein: CASSLPGTNYGYTF

J gene: TRBJ1-1
clone size: -
V gene: TRBV10-3
D gene: -
CDR3 DNA: TGTGCCATCAAGGAGGGATCTAACACTGAAGCTTTCTTT
CDR3 protein: CAIKEGSNTEAFF

J gene: TRBJ1-3
clone size: -
V gene: TRBV9
D gene: -
CDR3 DNA: TGTGCCAGCAGCGTAGGCAGCTCTGGAAACACCATATATTTT
CDR3 protein: CASSVGSSGNTIYF

J gene: TRBJ1-1
clone size: -
V gene: TRBV7-6
D gene: -
CDR3 DNA: TGTGCCAGCAGCTTAGACTCTAACACTGAAGCTTTCTTT
CDR3 protein: CASSLDSNTEAFF

J gene: TRBJ1-3
clone size: -
V gene: TRBV5-5
D gene: TRBD1
CDR3 DNA: TGTGCCAGCAGCTCAGGGACAGTCTCTGGAAACACCATATATTTT
CDR3 protein: CASSSGTVSGNTIYF

J gene: TRBJ2-2
clone size: -
V gene: TRBV27
D gene: -
CDR3 DNA: TGTGCCAGCCCCCGGCGAAGGGAGGACACCGGGGAGCTGTTTTTT
CDR3 protein: CASPRRREDTGELFF

J gene: TRBJ2-5
clone size: -
V gene: TRBV5-1
D gene: -
CDR3 DNA: TGCGCCAGCAGCGGGGGGTCGAGCGCCCAAGAGACCCAGTACTTC
CDR3 protein: CASSGGSSAQETQYF

J gene: TRBJ1-1
clone size: -
V gene: TRBV6-2/TRBV6-3
D gene: -
CDR3 DNA: TGTGCCAGCAGTCCCCGACACAACACTGAAGCTTTCTTT
CDR3 protein: CASSPRHNTEAFF

J gene: TRBJ2-5
clone size: -
V gene: TRBV6-5
D gene: TRBD1
CDR3 DNA: TGTGCCAGCAGCGACTTAAACCGGGACAGGGGGTACTTC
CDR3 protein: CASSDLNRDRGYF